The 7 T cell receptor beta chains reported below all come from one sample, sequenced in a study of CD8 T cells in Susac syndrome. Reverse transcription used roughly 0.45 to 1 ug RNA and random hexamers. TCRdb re-called the immunoSEQ multiplex PCR reads with MiXCR, one entry per CDR3 protein. Of under 550,000 distinct CDR3 sequences listed, around 83% are singletons. The sequenced material came from CD8+ T cells from PBMCs. The receptors shown here come from a human donor with multiple sclerosis.

The chain couples TRBV5-8 to TRBJ1-4; TRBD1 matches at 10 bases. The V gene end was trimmed by 1 base and the J gene end by 6 bases; junction bases not matched to a gene: 3. In germline, CDR1 is SGHTS, CDR2 YDEGEE. The CDR3 spans 15 residues. The CDR3 DNA sequence: TGTGCCAGCAGCTTGTGGACAGGGGGAGATGAAAAACTGTTTTTT. Protein sequence: CASSLWTGGDEKLFF.

This sequence joins TRBV5-8 and TRBJ2-1; the match to TRBD1 covers 8 bases. CDR1 is SGHTS and CDR2 is YDEGEE in the germline V gene. Germline trimming cut 1 base from V and 7 bases from J; bases unmatched to any gene: 7. CDR3 length: 15 residues. The CDR3 sequence is CASSLSQGARNEQFF. The CDR3 coding sequence is TGTGCCAGCAGCTTGAGTCAGGGGGCTCGGAATGAGCAGTTCTTC.

This clonotype came up once. This sequence joins TRBV4-1 and TRBJ2-3, with D perhaps matching TRBD1 or TRBD2 (5 bases each). This CDR3 region has 14 residues. From germline, CDR1 is MGHRA and CDR2 YSYEKL. V was clipped by 3 bases and J by 2 bases, with 9 bases between them. Here the CDR3 DNA reads TGCGCCAGCAGCCATGGGGACCTCACAGATACGCAGTATTTT. Its protein is CASSHGDLTDTQYF.

This clonotype was recorded only once. The chain recombines TRBV29-1 with TRBJ1-2; TRBD1 matches 7 bases. CDR1 and CDR2 (germline): SQVTM, ANQGSEA. The CDR3 consists of 14 residues. Trimming cost V 4 bases and J 4 bases; bases outside gene matches: 9. CDR3: CSVVSAGGSYGYTF. Here the CDR3 DNA reads TGCAGCGTTGTCTCGGCAGGGGGGAGCTATGGCTACACCTTC.

The rearrangement links TRBV5-1 to TRBJ1-2; 11 bases agree with TRBD1. Germline CDR1 reads SGHRS; CDR2 reads YFSETQ. There are 14 residues in the CDR3. V shed 4 bases and J 3 bases; nucleotides not matched to a gene: 2. The CDR3 nucleotides are TGCGCCAGCAGCGGGGGACAGGGGGACTATGGCTACACCTTC. This encodes CASSGGQGDYGYTF.

The rearrangement joins TRBV11-2 to TRBJ2-3; D unclear. CDR3 length equals 11 residues. CDR1 and CDR2 (germline): SGHAT, FQNNGV. The V gene lost 6 bases and the J gene lost 4 bases, with 5 bases spanning the gap. CDR3 region: CASSQPDTQYF. The DNA for the CDR3 is TGTGCCAGCAGTCAGCCAGATACGCAGTATTTT.

V usage is TRBV9 and J usage is TRBJ2-1; TRBD2 is a possible D gene (6 bases). Germline CDR1 and CDR2: SGDLS and YYNGEE. Trimming cost V 4 bases and J 8 bases, with 16 bases left between them. The length of the CDR3 is 14 residues. The CDR3 DNA reads TGTGCCAGCAGCCCTCCCCTCTCGGGGGATGAGCAGTTCTTC. Residues: CASSPPLSGDEQFF.